A single sample is the source of the 4 T cell receptor beta chains below, sequenced in a study of monozygotic twins with inflammatory bowel disease. From its re-call of the 5' RACE reads, TCRdb lists each CDR3 protein once, without DNA. This sample's table has more than 300,000 distinct CDR3 sequences. Sequenced input: blood. All receptors come from a human donor with ulcerative colitis or Crohn's disease, or a healthy co-twin of an affected twin (not recorded which).

The rearrangement uses TRBV6-2 or TRBV6-3 and TRBJ1-5; TCRdb's assignment of TRBD1 cannot be checked, as there is no DNA. This CDR3 region has 21 residues. The germline gives CDR1 MNHEY, CDR2 SVGEGT. The CDR3 spells CASSFSSLTGGLAGKNQPQHF.

The rearrangement joins TRBV21-1 to TRBJ2-5; as DNA is missing, the TRBD2 call by TCRdb cannot be tested. TRBV21-1 is labeled a pseudogene. CDR3 length: 17 residues. CDR3 sequence: CASSKGGGGCKEETQYF.

The V call is TRBV5-4, the J call TRBJ2-7; TCRdb lists TRBD1, though no DNA is available to test this call. Germline V lookup: CDR1 SGHNT, CDR2 YYREEE (reference sequence). The CDR3 sequence is 15 residues long. The CDR3 loop reads CASSFDLRERVEQYF. The full variable domain, completed using reference TRBV5-4 and TRBJ2-7, is ETGVTQSPTHLIKTRGQQVTLRCSSQSGHNTVSWYQQALGQGPQFIFQYYREEENGRGNFPPRFSGLQFPNYSSELNVNALELDDSALYLCASSFDLRERVEQYFGPGTRLTVT.

This rearrangement joins TRBV7-6 to TRBJ1-4. The CDR3 length is 14 residues. Germline V CDR1 and CDR2: SGHVS, FNYEAQ. This CDR3 reads CASTIDLEGEKLFF.